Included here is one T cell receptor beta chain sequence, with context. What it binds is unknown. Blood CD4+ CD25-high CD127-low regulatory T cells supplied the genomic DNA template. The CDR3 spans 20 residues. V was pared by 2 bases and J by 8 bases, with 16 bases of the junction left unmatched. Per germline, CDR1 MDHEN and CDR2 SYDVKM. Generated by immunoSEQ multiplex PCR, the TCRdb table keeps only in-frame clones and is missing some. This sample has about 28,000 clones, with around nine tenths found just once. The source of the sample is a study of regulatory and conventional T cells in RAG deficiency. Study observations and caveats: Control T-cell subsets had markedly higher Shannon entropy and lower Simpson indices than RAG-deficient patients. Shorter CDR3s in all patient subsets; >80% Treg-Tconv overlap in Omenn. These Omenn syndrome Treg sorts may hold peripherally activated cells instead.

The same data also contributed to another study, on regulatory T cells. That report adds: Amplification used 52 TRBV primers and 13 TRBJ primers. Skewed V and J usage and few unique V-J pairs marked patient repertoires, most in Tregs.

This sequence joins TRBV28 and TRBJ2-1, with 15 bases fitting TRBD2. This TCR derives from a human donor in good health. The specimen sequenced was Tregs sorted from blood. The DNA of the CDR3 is TGTGCCAGCAGTTTACCCCGGACTAGCGGGGGGGATCGGGGATTCGATGAGCAGTTCTTC. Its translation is CASSLPRTSGGDRGFDEQFF.